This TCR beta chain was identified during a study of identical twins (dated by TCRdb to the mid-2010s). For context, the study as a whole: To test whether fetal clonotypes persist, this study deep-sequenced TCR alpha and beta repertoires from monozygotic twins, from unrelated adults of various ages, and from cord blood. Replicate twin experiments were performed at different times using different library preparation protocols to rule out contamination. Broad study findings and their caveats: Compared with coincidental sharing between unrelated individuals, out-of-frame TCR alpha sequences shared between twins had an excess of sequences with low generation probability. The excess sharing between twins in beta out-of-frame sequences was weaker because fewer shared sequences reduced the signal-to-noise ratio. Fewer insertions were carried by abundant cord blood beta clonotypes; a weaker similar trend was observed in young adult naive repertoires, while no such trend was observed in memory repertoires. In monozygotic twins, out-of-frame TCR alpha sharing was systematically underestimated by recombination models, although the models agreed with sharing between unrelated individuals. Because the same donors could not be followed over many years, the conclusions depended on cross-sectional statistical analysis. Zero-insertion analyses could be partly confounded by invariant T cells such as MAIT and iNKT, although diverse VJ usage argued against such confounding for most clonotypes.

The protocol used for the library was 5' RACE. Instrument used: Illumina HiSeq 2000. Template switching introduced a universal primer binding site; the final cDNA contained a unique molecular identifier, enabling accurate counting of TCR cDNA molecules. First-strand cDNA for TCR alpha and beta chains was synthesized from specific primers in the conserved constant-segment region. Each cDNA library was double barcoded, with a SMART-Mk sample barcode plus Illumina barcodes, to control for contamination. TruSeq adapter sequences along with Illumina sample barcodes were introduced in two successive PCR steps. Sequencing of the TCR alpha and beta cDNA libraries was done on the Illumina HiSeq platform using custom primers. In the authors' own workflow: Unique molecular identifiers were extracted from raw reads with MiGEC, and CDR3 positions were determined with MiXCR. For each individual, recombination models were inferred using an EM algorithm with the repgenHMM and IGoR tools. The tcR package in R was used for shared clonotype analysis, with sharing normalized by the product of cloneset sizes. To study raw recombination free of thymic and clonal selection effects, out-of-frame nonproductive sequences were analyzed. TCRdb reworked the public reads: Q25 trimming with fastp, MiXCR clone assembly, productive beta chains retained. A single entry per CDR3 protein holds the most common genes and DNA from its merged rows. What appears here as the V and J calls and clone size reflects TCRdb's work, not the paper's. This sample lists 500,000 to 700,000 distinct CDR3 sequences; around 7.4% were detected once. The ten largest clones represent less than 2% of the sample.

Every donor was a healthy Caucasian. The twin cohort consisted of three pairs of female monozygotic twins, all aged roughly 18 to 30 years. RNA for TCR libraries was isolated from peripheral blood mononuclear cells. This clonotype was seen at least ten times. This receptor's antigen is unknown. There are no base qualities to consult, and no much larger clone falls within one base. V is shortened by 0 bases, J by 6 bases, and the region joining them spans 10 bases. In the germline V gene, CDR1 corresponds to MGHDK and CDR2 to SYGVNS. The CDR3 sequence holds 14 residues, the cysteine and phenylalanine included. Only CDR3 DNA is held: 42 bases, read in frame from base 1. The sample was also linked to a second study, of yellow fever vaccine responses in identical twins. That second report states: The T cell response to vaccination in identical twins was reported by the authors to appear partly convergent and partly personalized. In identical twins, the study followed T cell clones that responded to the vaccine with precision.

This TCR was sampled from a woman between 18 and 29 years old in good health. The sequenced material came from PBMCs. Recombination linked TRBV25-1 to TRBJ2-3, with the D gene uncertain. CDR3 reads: CASSEYNSPDTQYF. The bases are TGTGCCAGCAGTGAATATAATTCCCCGGATACGCAGTATTTT. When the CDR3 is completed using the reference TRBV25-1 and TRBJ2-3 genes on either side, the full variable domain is EADIYQTPRYLVIGTGKKITLECSQTMGHDKMYWYQQDPGMELHLIHYSYGVNSTEKGDLSSESTVSRIRTEHFPLTLESARPSHTSQYLCASSEYNSPDTQYFGPGTRLTVL.